The 19 T cell receptor beta chains presented below share a single source sample, sequenced in a study of blood T cell repertoires in COVID-19. Sequencing used immunoSEQ multiplex PCR; TCRdb keeps in-frame clones, though not all of them. This sample has roughly 200,000 clones, with 80% to 90% found just once. The sample consisted of peripheral blood. These receptors were obtained from a man between 60 and 70 years old with acute or convalescent COVID-19.

This chain joins TRBV19 and TRBJ1-5; 10 bases line up with TRBD1. Germline loops: CDR1 LNHDA, CDR2 SQIVND (reference sequence). The CDR3 covers 16 residues. With 4 bases clipped from V and 3 bases from J, the junction kept 6 bases outside the gene matches. The CDR3: CASSNPGQGNNQPQHF. The DNA for the CDR3 is TGTGCCAGTAGTAACCCGGGACAGGGGAACAATCAGCCCCAGCATTTT. Variable domain in full (rest from reference TRBV19 and TRBJ1-5): DGGITQSPKYLFRKEGQNVTLSCEQNLNHDAMYWYRQDPGQGLRLIYYSQIVNDFQKGDIAEGYSVSREKKESFPLTVTSAQKNPTAFYLCASSNPGQGNNQPQHFGDGTRLSIL.

The chain joins TRBV5-1 to TRBJ1-2; a weak D match, TRBD1 (5 bases). This CDR3 has 15 amino acids. V dropped 2 bases and J dropped 3 bases, with 14 bases sitting between them. Looked up from germline, CDR1 is SGHRS and CDR2 is YFSETQ. This chain's CDR3 is CASSLKGVSDYGYTF. CDR3 bases: TGCGCCAGCAGCTTAAAAGGGGTCTCGGACTATGGCTACACCTTC.

The chain carries TRBV18 and TRBJ2-3; possible D gene TRBD1, 5 bases. This CDR3 is 17 amino acids long. Trimming removed 0 bases from V and 1 base from J, with 14 bases in between. Per the germline V gene, CDR1 is KGHSH and CDR2 is LQKENI. The DNA of the CDR3 is TGTGCCAGCTCACCACCGACGGTTATAGGGGGCACAGATACGCAGTATTTT. The encoded protein is CASSPPTVIGGTDTQYF.

This clone was counted between two and nine times. This chain's CDR3 is CASSFGDRDYGYTF. DNA of the CDR3: TGTGCCAGCAGTTTCGGGGACAGGGATTATGGCTACACCTTC. J is TRBJ1-2 and V is TRBV28, with TRBD1 identical over 9 bases. The CDR3 extends over 14 amino acids. J gave up 5 bases and V 3 bases, and 4 bases lay outside the gene matches. The germline V gene has CDR1 MDHEN and CDR2 SYDVKM.

This chain uses TRBV6-5 with TRBJ2-6; D is unclear. CDR3 length equals 14 residues. Germline V gene data show CDR1 as MNHEY and CDR2 as SVGAGI. Trimming cost V 7 bases and J 0 bases, with 7 bases left between them. In nucleotides, the CDR3 is TGTGCCAGCACACAGAGCTCTGGGGCCAACGTCCTGACTTTC. Amino acids: CASTQSSGANVLTF.

The CDR3 protein is CASSSVGQGGEKLFF. Written as DNA, the CDR3 is TGTGCCAGCAGCTCGGTGGGACAGGGAGGTGAAAAACTGTTTTTT. The chain employs TRBV7-9 and TRBJ1-4; 9 bases are a match to TRBD1. From germline, CDR1 is SEHNR and CDR2 FQNEAQ (reference sequence). V dropped 4 bases and J dropped 7; count of bases not matched to a gene: 7. This CDR3 spans 15 amino acids. Supplemented by reference TRBV7-9 and TRBJ1-4, the full variable domain reads DTGVSQNPRHKITKRGQNVTFRCDPISEHNRLYWYRQTLGQGPEFLTYFQNEAQLEKSRLLSDRFSAERPKGSFSTLEIQRTEQGDSAMYLCASSSVGQGGEKLFFGSGTQLSVL.

This clone has a handful of counts. The chain is built from TRBV6-2 or TRBV6-3 and TRBJ1-1, with 8 bases identical to TRBD1. CDR1 is MNHEY and CDR2 is SVGEGT in the germline V gene. Trimming cost V 5 bases and J 2 bases; bases outside gene matches: 4. The CDR3 extends over 14 amino acids. In nucleotides, the CDR3 is TGTGCCAGCAGTCTTGGACAGGGTAACACTGAAGCTTTCTTT. It specifies CASSLGQGNTEAFF.

The chain combines TRBV7-2 with TRBJ2-3; 11 bases are a match to TRBD2. Germline V gene lookup returns CDR1 SGHTA and CDR2 FQGNSA. With 5 bases clipped from V and 6 bases from J, the junction kept 13 bases outside the gene matches. This CDR3 region has 17 residues. CDR3 loop: CASSPTWASGRTDTQYF. For the CDR3, the DNA is TGTGCCAGCAGCCCTACGTGGGCTAGCGGGAGGACGGATACGCAGTATTTT.

V usage is TRBV2 and J usage is TRBJ2-7; 11 nucleotides match TRBD2. V shed 2 bases and J 3 bases; nucleotides not matched to a gene: 3. This CDR3 is 15 amino acids long. CDR1 is SNHLY, CDR2 FYNNEI, per germline. The CDR3 DNA is TGTGCCAGCAGTGAATTAGCGGGAGGGAGCTACGAGCAGTACTTC. Its protein is CASSELAGGSYEQYF.

The rearrangement uses TRBV5-1 and TRBJ1-1, with TRBD1 identical over 12 bases. The ends lost 3 bases at V and 1 base at J; junction bases unmatched: 10. The germline V gene has CDR1 SGHRS and CDR2 YFSETQ. The CDR3 has 18 residues. CDR3 nucleotides: TGCGCCAGCAGCTCGTACCCGGGACAGGGGGCGCGGAACACTGAAGCTTTCTTT. Translated, it gives CASSSYPGQGARNTEAFF.

This rearrangement joins TRBV9 to TRBJ2-7; tentative D call: TRBD2 (6 bases). Deletions cut 0 bases from V and 1 base from J, with 11 bases between. This CDR3 is built from 15 residues. Germline lookup yields CDR1 SGDLS and CDR2 YYNGEE. The CDR3 nucleotides are TGTGCCAGCAGCGTAGGCCGGGAGAGGTCCTACGAGCAGTACTTC. Translating gives CASSVGRERSYEQYF.

This clone was counted a few times. V gene TRBV3-1 (or the pseudogene TRBV3-2) combines with J gene TRBJ2-7; 8 bases align to TRBD1. Looked up from germline, CDR1 is LGHDT and CDR2 is YNNKEL (reference sequence). CDR3 length: 16 residues. J gave up 0 bases and V 1 base, and 5 bases lay outside the gene matches. The CDR3 coding sequence is TGTGCCAGCAGCCAAGTAGGGACAGGTCGCTCCTACGAGCAGTACTTC. This translates into CASSQVGTGRSYEQYF.

The chain joins TRBV19 to TRBJ1-5, with D maybe TRBD1 (6 bases). The germline V and J ends were trimmed by 0 bases and 4 bases, with 7 bases remaining between them. CDR3 length: 14 amino acids. Germline CDR1 reads LNHDA; CDR2 reads SQIVND (reference sequence). CDR3 coding DNA: TGTGCCAGTAGTATAGAACAGGGAAATCAGCCCCAGCATTTT. It encodes CASSIEQGNQPQHF.

The V call is TRBV6-5, the J call TRBJ2-1; tentative D call: TRBD2 (8 bases). The CDR3 spans 14 residues. Germline V gene lookup returns CDR1 MNHEY and CDR2 SVGAGI. Trimming pared 10 bases from V and 8 bases from J, leaving 21 bases between. The CDR3 spells CATKRTGGGHEQFF. The CDR3 DNA is TGTGCCACCAAAAGAACGGGAGGGGGCCATGAGCAGTTCTTC.

This clone was recorded a few times. This chain connects TRBV14 to TRBJ2-7, with D perhaps TRBD1 (5 bases). Looked up from germline, CDR1 is SGHDN and CDR2 is FVKESK. The V end lost 4 bases, the J end lost 5 bases, and 21 bases lay between the germline ends. The CDR3 sequence is 16 residues long. The CDR3 DNA is TGTGCCAGCAGCCCCCCCCACACGGGCAGGGCCAACGAGCAGTACTTC. It translates to CASSPPHTGRANEQYF.

This clone was counted between two and nine times. This chain connects TRBV5-1 to TRBJ2-1; TRBD1 aligns across 7 bases. The CDR3 contains 16 residues. With V trimmed by 3 bases and J by 4 bases, 10 bases remained unmatched. The germline V gene encodes CDR1 SGHRS and CDR2 YFSETQ. The CDR3 coding sequence is TGCGCCAGCAGCTCCGGTGGTGGGACAGATTACAATGAGCAGTTCTTC. Translating it yields CASSSGGGTDYNEQFF.

The chain links TRBV5-4 to TRBJ2-5; weak D call: TRBD2 (6 bases). This CDR3 region has 14 residues. Per the germline V gene, CDR1 is SGHNT and CDR2 is YYREEE (reference sequence). V gave up 0 bases and J gave up 3 bases, with 9 bases separating them. Here the CDR3 reads CASSLGLAKETQYF. The DNA of the CDR3 is TGTGCCAGCAGCTTGGGGCTAGCGAAAGAGACCCAGTACTTC. Looking up the rest from reference TRBV5-4 and TRBJ2-5 gives the full variable domain: ETGVTQSPTHLIKTRGQQVTLRCSSQSGHNTVSWYQQALGQGPQFIFQYYREEENGRGNFPPRFSGLQFPNYSSELNVNALELDDSALYLCASSLGLAKETQYFGPGTRLLVL.

This sequence joins TRBV5-1 and TRBJ1-5, with 7 bases fitting TRBD1. CDR1 is SGHRS, CDR2 YFSETQ, per germline. Germline trimming cut 0 bases from V and 6 bases from J; bases unmatched to any gene: 6. This CDR3 region has 15 residues. CDR3 region: CASSLGQGSFQPQHF. The CDR3 nucleotides are TGCGCCAGCAGCTTGGGACAGGGTTCTTTTCAGCCCCAGCATTTT.

V and J are TRBV18 and TRBJ2-5; TRBD1 matches 9 bases. The CDR3 runs to 18 residues. Germline V CDR1 and CDR2: KGHSH, LQKENI. After removal of 2 bases from V and 2 bases from J, the junction contained 12 bases not matched to a gene. This CDR3 is CASSPVPGQGSRQETQYF. The CDR3 DNA is TGTGCCAGCTCACCAGTCCCGGGACAGGGTTCTCGGCAAGAGACCCAGTACTTC.